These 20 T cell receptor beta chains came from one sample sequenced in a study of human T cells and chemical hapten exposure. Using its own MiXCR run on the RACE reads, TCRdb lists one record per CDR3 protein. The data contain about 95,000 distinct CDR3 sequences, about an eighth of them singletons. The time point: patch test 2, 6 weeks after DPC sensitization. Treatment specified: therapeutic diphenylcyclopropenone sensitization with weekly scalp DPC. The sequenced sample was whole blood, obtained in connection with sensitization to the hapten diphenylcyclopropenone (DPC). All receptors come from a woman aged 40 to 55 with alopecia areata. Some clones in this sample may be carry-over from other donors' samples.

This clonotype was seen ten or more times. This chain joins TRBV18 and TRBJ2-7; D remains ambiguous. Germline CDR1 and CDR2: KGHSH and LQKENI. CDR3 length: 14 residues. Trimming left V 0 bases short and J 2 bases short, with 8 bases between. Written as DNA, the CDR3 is TGTGCCAGCTCACCACCGGCCCTTACCTACGAGCAGTACTTC. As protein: CASSPPALTYEQYF.

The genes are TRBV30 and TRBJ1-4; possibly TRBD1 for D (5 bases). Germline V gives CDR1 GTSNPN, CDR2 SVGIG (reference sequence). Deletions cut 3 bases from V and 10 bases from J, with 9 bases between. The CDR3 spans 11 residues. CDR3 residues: CAWSHGGKLFF. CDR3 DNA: TGTGCCTGGAGCCACGGGGGAAAACTGTTTTTT.

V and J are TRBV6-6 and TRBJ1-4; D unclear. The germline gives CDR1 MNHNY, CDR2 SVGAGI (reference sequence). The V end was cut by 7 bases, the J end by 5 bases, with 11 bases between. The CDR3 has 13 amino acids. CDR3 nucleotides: TGTGCCAGCATCCAGGACGGAAATGAAAAACTGTTTTTT. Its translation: CASIQDGNEKLFF.

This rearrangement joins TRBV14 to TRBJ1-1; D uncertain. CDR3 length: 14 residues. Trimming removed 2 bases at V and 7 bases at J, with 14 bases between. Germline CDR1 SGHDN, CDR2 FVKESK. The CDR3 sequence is CASSQHPSSVEAFF. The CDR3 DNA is TGTGCCAGCAGCCAACATCCGTCATCTGTTGAAGCTTTCTTT. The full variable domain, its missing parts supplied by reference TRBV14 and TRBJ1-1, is EAGVTQFPSHSVIEKGQTVTLRCDPISGHDNLYWYRRVMGKEIKFLLHFVKESKQDESGMPNNRFLAERTGGTYSTLKVQPAELEDSGVYFCASSQHPSSVEAFFGQGTRLTVV.

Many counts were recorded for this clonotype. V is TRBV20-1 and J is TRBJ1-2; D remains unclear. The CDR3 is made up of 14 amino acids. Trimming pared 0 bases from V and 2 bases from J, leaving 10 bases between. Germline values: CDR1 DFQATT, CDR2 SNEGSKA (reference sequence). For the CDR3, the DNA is TGCAGTGCTAGAGATCCGCGTTTGAACTATGGCTACACCTTC. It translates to CSARDPRLNYGYTF.

CDR3 residues: CASSQHTEAFF. In DNA, the CDR3 is TGTGCCAGCAGCCAACACACTGAAGCTTTCTTT. The rearrangement links TRBV4-2 to TRBJ1-1; unclear D gene. This CDR3 is 11 amino acids long. Germline CDR1 is LGHNA and CDR2 is YNFKEQ. Trimming removed 2 bases at V and 3 bases at J, with 1 base between.

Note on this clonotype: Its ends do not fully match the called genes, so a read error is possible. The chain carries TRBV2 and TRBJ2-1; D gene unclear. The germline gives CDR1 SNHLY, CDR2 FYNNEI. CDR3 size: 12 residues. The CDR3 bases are TGTGCCAGTGTACTACGGAACAACGAGCAGTTCTTC. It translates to CASVLRNNEQFF.

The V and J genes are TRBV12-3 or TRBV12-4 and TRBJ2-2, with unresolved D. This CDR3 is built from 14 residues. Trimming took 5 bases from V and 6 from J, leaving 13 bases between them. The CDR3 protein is CASSPQTEAGELFF. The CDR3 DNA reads TGTGCCAGCAGTCCGCAAACAGAGGCCGGGGAGCTGTTTTTT.

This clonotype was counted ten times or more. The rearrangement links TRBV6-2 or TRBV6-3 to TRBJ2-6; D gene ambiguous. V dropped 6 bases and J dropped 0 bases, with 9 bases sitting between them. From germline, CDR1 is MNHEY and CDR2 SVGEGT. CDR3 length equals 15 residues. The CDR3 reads CASSPHPSGANVLTF. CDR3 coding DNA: TGTGCCAGCAGCCCCCACCCCTCTGGGGCCAACGTCCTGACTTTC.

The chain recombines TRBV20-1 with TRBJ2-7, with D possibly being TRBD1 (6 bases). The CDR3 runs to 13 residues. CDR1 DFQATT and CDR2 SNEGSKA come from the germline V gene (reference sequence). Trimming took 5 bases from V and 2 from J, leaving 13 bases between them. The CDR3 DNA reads TGCAGTGCTCCCTCGACAGGCCCCTACGAGCAGTACTTC. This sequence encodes CSAPSTGPYEQYF.

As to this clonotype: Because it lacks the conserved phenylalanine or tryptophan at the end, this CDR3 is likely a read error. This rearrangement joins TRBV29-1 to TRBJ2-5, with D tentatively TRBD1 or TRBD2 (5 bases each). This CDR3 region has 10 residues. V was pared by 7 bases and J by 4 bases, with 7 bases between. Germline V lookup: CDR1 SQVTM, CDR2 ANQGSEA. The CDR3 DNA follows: TGCAGCGCTGGGGGAGAGACCCAGTACCTC. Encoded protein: CSAGGETQYL.

CDR3 coding DNA: TGCGCCAGCAGCCTAGCGGGGGGAGGGGGAGAGACCCAGTACTTC. It specifies CASSLAGGGGETQYF. The rearrangement joins TRBV4-3 to TRBJ2-5; 10 bases line up with TRBD2. V shed 4 bases and J 4 bases; nucleotides not matched to a gene: 6. Germline V gives CDR1 LGHNA, CDR2 YSLEER. The CDR3 runs to 15 residues.

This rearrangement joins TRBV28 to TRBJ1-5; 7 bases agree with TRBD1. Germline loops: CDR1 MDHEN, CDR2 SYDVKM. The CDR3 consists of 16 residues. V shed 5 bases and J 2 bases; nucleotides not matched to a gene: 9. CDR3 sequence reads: CASSPHTGAGNQPQHF. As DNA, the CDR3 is TGTGCCAGCAGTCCGCATACAGGGGCGGGCAATCAGCCCCAGCATTTT.

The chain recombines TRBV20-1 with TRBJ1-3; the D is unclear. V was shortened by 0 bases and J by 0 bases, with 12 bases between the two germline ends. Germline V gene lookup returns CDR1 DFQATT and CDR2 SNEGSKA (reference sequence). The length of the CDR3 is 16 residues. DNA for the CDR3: TGCAGTGCTAGAGACTCCGGGGAGTACTCTGGAAACACCATATATTTT. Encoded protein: CSARDSGEYSGNTIYF.

CDR3 in DNA: TGTGCCAGCAGCGTAACTCGAGGGGAAAGCACAGATACGCAGTATTTT. Translated: CASSVTRGESTDTQYF. The chain is built from TRBV9 and TRBJ2-3, with D perhaps TRBD1 or TRBD2 (5 bases each). The germline gives CDR1 SGDLS, CDR2 YYNGEE. Trimming left V 1 base short and J 0 bases short, with 12 bases between. The length of the CDR3 is 16 residues.

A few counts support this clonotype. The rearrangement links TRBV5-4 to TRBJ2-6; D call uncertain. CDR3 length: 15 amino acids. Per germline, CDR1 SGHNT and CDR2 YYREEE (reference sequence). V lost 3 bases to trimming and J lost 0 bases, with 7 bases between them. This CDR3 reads CASSSGRSGANVLTF. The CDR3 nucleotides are TGTGCCAGCAGCTCTGGTCGCTCTGGGGCCAACGTCCTGACTTTC.

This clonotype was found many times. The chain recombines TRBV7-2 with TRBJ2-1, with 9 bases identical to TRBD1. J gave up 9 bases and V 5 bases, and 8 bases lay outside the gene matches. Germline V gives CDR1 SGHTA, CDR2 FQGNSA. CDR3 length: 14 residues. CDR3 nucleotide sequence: TGTGCCAGCAGCGCCTACAGGGGGCATAGTGAGCAGTTCTTC. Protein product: CASSAYRGHSEQFF.

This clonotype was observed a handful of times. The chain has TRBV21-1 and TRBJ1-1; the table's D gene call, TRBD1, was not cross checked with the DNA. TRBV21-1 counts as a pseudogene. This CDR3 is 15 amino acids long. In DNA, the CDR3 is TGTGCCAGCAGCATAGGGTCCCCCATGAACACTGAAGCTTTCTTT. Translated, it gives CASSIGSPMNTEAFF.

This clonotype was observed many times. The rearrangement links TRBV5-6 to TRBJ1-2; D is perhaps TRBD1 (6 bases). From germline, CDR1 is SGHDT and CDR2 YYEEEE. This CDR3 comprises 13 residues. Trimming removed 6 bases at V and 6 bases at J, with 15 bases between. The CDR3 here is CASTLWGPNGYTF. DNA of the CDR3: TGTGCCAGCACCCTATGGGGGCCCAATGGCTACACCTTC. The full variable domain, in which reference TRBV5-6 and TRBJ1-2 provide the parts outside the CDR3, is DAGVTQSPTHLIKTRGQQVTLRCSPKSGHDTVSWYQQALGQGPQFIFQYYEEEERQRGNFPDRFSGHQFPNYSSELNVNALLLGDSALYLCASTLWGPNGYTFGSGTRLTVV.

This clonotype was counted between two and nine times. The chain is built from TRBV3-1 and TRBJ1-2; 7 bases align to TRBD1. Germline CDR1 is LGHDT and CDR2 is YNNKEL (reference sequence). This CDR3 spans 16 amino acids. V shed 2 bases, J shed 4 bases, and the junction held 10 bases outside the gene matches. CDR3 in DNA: TGTGCCAGCAGCCAAAGACAGGGAACGCGCGCCTATGGCTACACCTTC. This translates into CASSQRQGTRAYGYTF.